This T cell receptor beta chain was identified in a study of blood T cell repertoires in COVID-19. Data came from immunoSEQ multiplex PCR; TCRdb stores just in-frame clones and leaves some out. The sample lists approximately 120,000 clones, 60% to 85% occurring once. Germline loops: CDR1 MNHEY, CDR2 SVGAGI. This CDR3 has 14 residues. V lost 2 bases to trimming and J lost 6 bases; unmatched junction nucleotides: 1. The rearrangement uses TRBV6-5 and TRBJ1-6, with TRBD1 matching over 7 bases. Sequences were obtained from peripheral blood. The clonotype was recovered from a human donor in a cohort sampled during active or convalescent COVID-19. The CDR3 sequence is CASSYGDSNSPLHF. CDR3 bases: TGTGCCAGCAGTTACGGGGACAGTAATTCACCCCTCCACTTT.